The clone carrying this T cell receptor beta chain was observed many times. Its target is not known. There were only healthy Caucasians among the donors. It was template switching that added a universal primer site, and there were unique molecular identifiers on the cDNA. TCRdb used MiXCR to reprocess the 5' RACE reads, holding one entry per CDR3 protein. The repertoire holds just over 450,000 distinct CDR3 sequences, with more than 13% as singletons. The sample belongs to a study of identical twins. Findings and limits, study-wide: Whereas memory repertoires showed no such difference, abundant cord blood beta clonotypes carried fewer insertions.

The CDR3 covers 15 residues. V shed 0 bases and J 1 base; nucleotides not matched to a gene: 1. The germline gives CDR1 MGHRA, CDR2 YSYEKL. These same records also appear under a second study, on yellow fever vaccine responses in identical twins.

This clonotype was obtained from a woman aged 18-29 years in good health. Sequencing was done on a sample of CD4+ T cells sorted from blood. The chain joins TRBV4-1 to TRBJ2-3, with 7 bases identical to TRBD2. In DNA form, the CDR3 reads TGCGCCAGCAGCCAAGATCGGGAGGGCACAGATACGCAGTATTTT. This translates into CASSQDREGTDTQYF.